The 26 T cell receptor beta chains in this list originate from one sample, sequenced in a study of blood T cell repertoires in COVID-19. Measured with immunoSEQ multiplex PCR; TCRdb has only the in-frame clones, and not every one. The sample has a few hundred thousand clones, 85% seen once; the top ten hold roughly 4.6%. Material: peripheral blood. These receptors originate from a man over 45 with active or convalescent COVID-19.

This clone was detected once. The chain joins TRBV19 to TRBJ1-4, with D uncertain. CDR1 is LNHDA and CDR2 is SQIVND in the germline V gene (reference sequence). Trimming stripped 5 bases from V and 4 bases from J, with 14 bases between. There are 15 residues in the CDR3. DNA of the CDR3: TGTGCCAGTAGTTCCTCGGGAGGCGTTAATGAAAAACTGTTTTTT. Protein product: CASSSSGGVNEKLFF.

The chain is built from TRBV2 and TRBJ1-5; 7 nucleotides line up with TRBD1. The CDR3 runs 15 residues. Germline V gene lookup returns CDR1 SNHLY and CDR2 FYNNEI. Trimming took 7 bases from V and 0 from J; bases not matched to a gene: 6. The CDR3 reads CASTRDSYSNQPQHF. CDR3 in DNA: TGTGCCAGCACCAGGGACAGTTATAGCAATCAGCCCCAGCATTTT.

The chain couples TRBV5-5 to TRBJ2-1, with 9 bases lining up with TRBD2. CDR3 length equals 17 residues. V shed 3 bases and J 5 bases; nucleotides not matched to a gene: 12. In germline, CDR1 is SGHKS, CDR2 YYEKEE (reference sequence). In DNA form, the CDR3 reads TGTGCCAGCAGCTGGGGCACGAGCGGGAGGTTTAACAATGAGCAGTTCTTC. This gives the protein CASSWGTSGRFNNEQFF.

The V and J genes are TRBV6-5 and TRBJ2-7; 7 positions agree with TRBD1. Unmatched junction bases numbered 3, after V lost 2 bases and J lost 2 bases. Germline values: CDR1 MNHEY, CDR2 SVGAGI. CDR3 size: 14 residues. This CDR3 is CASSYDRVTYEQYF. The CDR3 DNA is TGTGCCAGCAGTTACGACAGGGTGACCTACGAGCAGTACTTC.

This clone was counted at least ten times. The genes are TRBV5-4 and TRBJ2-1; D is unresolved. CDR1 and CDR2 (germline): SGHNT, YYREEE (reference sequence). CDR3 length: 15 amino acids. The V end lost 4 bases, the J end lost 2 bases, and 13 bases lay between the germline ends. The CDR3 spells CASSLDSRAYNEQFF. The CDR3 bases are TGTGCCAGCAGCCTTGACTCCCGGGCCTACAATGAGCAGTTCTTC.

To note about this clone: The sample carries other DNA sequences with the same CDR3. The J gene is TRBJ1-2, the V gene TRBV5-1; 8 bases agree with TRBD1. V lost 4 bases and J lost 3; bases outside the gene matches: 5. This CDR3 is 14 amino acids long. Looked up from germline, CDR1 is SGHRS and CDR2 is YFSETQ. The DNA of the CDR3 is TGCGCCAGCAGCCCTGACAGGGGAGACTATGGCTACACCTTC. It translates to CASSPDRGDYGYTF.

CDR3 DNA sequence: TGTGCCAGCAGTACCGGGACTAGCGGGAGGGCGTATGAGCAGTTCTTC. This translates into CASSTGTSGRAYEQFF. The chain links TRBV5-4 to TRBJ2-1; 16 positions match TRBD2. Losses at the gene ends were 5 bases for V and 8 bases for J; bases not matched to a gene: 7. The CDR3 contains 16 residues. Germline V gene data show CDR1 as SGHNT and CDR2 as YYREEE (reference sequence). Full variable domain (remainder filled in from reference TRBV5-4 and TRBJ2-1): ETGVTQSPTHLIKTRGQQVTLRCSSQSGHNTVSWYQQALGQGPQFIFQYYREEENGRGNFPPRFSGLQFPNYSSELNVNALELDDSALYLCASSTGTSGRAYEQFFGPGTRLTVL.

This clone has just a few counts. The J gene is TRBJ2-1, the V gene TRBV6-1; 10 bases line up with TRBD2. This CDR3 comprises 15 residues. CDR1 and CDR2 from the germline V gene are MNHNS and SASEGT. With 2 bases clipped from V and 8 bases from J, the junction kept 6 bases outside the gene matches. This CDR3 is CASSEPSGSDDEQFF. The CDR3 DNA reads TGTGCCAGCAGTGAACCTAGCGGGAGTGACGATGAGCAGTTCTTC.

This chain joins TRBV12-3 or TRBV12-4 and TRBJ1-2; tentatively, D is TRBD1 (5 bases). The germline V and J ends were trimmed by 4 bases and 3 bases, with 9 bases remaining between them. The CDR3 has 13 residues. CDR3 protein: CASSSGRDYGYTF. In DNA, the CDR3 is TGTGCCAGCAGTTCCGGCAGGGACTATGGCTACACCTTC.

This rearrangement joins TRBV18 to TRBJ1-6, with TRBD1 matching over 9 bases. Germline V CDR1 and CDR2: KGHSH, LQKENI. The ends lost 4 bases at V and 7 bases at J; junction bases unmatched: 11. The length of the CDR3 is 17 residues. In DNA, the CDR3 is TGTGCCAGCTCACGCGAACACATGGGACAGGGAAATTCACCCCTCCACTTT. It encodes CASSREHMGQGNSPLHF.

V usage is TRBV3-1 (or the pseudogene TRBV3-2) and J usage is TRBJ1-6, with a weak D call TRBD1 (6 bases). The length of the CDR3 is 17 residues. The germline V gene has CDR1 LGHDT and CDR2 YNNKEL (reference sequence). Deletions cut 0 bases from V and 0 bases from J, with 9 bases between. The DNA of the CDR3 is TGTGCCAGCAGCCAAGATACAGGGAGCTCCTATAATTCACCCCTCCACTTT. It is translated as CASSQDTGSSYNSPLHF.

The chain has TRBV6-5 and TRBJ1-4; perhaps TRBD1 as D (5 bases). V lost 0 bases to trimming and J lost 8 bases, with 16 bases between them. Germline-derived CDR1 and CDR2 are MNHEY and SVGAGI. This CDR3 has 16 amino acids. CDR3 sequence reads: CASSYSGQAAGEKLFF. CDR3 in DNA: TGTGCCAGCAGTTACTCGGGGCAGGCCGCGGGGGAAAAACTGTTTTTT.

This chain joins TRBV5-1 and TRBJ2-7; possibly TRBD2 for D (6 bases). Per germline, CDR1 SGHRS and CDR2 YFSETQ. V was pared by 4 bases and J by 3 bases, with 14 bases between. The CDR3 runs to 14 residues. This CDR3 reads CASSLIGGNYEQYF. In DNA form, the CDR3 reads TGCGCCAGCAGCCTAATTGGGGGGAACTACGAGCAGTACTTC. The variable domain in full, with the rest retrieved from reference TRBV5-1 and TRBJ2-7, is KAGVTQTPRYLIKTRGQQVTLSCSPISGHRSVSWYQQTPGQGLQFLFEYFSETQRNKGNFPGRFSGRQFSNSRSEMNVSTLELGDSALYLCASSLIGGNYEQYFGPGTRLTVT.

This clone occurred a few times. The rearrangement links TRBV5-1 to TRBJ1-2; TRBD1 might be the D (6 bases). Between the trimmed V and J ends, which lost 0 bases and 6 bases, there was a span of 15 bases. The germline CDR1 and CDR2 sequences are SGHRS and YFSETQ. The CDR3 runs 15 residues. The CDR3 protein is CASSLAGGRGDGYTF. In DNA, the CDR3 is TGCGCCAGCAGCTTGGCAGGTGGCAGGGGTGATGGCTACACCTTC.

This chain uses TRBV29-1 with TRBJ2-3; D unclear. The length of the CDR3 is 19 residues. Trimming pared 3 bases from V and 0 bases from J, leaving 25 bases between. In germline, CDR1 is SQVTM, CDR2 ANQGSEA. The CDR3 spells CSVDGLAADRRISTDTQYF. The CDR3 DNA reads TGCAGCGTTGATGGGTTAGCTGCAGACCGACGCATAAGCACAGATACGCAGTATTTT.

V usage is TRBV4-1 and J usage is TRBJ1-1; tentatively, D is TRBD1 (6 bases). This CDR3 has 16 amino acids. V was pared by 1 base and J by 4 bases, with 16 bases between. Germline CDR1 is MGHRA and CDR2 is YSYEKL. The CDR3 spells CASSQGGGGASTEAFF. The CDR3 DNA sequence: TGCGCCAGCAGCCAAGGAGGAGGGGGGGCGAGCACTGAAGCTTTCTTT.

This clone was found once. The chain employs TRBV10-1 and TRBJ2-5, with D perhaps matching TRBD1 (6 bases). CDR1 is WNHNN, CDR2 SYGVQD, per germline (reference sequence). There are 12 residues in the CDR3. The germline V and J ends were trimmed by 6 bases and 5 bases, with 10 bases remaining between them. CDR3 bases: TGCGCCAGCAGCCCAGGGGAGGAGACCCAGTACTTC. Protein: CASSPGEETQYF.

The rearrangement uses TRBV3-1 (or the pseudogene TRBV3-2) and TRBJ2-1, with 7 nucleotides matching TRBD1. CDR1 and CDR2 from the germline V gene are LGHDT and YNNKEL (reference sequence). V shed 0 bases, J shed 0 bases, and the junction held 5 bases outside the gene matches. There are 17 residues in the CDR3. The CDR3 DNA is TGTGCCAGCAGCCAAGACTCCGGGACAGTCTCCTACAATGAGCAGTTCTTC. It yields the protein CASSQDSGTVSYNEQFF.

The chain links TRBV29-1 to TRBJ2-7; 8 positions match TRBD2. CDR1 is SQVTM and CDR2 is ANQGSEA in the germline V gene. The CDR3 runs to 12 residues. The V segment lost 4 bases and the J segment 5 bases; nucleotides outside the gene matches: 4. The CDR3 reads CSVVRGGHEQYF. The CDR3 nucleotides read TGCAGCGTTGTTCGGGGGGGGCACGAGCAGTACTTC.

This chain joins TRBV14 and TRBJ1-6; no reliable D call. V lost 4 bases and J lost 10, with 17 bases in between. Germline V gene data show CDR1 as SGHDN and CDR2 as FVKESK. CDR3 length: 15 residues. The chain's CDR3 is CASSLHNPGASPLHF. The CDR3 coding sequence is TGTGCCAGCAGCCTTCACAATCCGGGAGCGTCACCCCTCCACTTT.

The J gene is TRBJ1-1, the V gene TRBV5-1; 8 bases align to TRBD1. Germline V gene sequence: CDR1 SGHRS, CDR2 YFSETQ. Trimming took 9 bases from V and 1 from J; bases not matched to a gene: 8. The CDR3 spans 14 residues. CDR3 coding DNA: TGCGCCACGCGAGAAGGACAGGGGAACACTGAAGCTTTCTTT. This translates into CATREGQGNTEAFF.

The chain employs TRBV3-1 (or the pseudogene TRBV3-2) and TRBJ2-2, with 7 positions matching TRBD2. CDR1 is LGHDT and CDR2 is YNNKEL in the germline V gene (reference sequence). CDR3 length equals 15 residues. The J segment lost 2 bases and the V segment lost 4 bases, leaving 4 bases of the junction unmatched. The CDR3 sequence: CASSPAGLNTGELFF. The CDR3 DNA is TGTGCCAGCAGCCCAGCGGGACTAAACACCGGGGAGCTGTTTTTT.

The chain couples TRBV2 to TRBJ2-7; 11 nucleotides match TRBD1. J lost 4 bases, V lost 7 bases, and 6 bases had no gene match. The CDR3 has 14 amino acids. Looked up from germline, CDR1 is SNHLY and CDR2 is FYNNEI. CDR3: CASTGGTGGYEQYF. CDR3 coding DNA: TGTGCCAGCACGGGCGGGACAGGGGGATACGAGCAGTACTTC.

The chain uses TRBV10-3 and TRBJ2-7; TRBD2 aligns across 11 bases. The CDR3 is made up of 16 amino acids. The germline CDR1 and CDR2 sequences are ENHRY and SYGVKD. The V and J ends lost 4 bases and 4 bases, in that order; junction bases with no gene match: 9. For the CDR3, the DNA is TGTGCCATCAGTGGAGGGCCTAGCGGGAGGACGTACGAGCAGTACTTC. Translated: CAISGGPSGRTYEQYF.

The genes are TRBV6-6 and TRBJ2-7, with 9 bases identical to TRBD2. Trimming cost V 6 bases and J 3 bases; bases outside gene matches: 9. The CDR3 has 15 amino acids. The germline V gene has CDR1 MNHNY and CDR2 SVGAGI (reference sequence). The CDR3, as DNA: TGTGCCAGCAGGAACACGGAAGCGGGAGGCTACGAGCAGTACTTC. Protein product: CASRNTEAGGYEQYF.

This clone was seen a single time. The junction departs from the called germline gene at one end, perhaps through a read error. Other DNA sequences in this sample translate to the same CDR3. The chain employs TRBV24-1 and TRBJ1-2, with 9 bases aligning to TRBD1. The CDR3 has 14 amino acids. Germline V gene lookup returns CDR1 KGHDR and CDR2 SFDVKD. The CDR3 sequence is CATSDPGQGGGYTF. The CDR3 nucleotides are TGTGCCACCAGTGACCCGGGACAGGGCGGCGGCTACACCTTT.